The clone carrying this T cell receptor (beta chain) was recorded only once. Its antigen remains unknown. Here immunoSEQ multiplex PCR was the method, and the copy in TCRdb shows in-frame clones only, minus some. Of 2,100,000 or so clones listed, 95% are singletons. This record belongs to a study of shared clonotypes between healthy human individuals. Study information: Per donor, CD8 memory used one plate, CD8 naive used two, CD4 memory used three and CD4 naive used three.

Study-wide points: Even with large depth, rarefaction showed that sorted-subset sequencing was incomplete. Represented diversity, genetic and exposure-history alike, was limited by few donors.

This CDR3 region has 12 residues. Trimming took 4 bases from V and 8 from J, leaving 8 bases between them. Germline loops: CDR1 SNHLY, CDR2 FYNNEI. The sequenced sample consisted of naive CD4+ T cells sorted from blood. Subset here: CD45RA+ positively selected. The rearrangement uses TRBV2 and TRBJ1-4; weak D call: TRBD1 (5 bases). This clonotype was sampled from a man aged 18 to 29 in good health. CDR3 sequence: CASSGQREKLFF. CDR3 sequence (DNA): TGTGCCAGCAGTGGACAGAGGGAAAAACTGTTTTTT. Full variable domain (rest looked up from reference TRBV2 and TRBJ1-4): EPEVTQTPSHQVTQMGQEVILRCVPISNHLYFYWYRQILGQKVEFLVSFYNNEISEKSEIFDDQFSVERPDGSNFTLKIRSTKLEDSAMYFCASSGQREKLFFGSGTQLSVL.